This TCR beta chain was found in a study of beta chain features in type 1 diabetes (dated by TCRdb to 2017 to 2018). Context from the whole study: Mean age, gender distribution, total cell number and subset yield did not differ between patients and healthy donors. A total of 107,917,701 sorted cells were examined across all samples, and the number of cells per subset was strongly correlated with RNA yield. In the study, TCRB repertoires of sorted circulating CD4+ T cell subsets from recently diagnosed type 1 diabetes patients were compared with those of matched healthy donors. Regulatory and stem cell-like memory subsets were isolated from only 8 patients and about 8 healthy donors, whereas naive and central memory subsets came from all 30 or so donors. Beyond this particular receptor, the publication reports: Naive, central memory and regulatory TCRB repertoires appeared to be more similar among patients than among healthy donors. Shorter templates might have been favored by PCR, but patient and control samples were amplified and corrected together, so both groups would have been affected equally by any skew. Because cDNA was sequenced instead of genomic DNA, activated cells with high expression could be over-represented, although the groups did not differ in activation or CD3 levels. At VDJ recombination sites, type 1 diabetes patients had fewer insertions and more deleted nucleotides, which implies abnormalities in thymic rearrangement. Because small numbers of individuals were included in the HLA sub-analyses, any influence of HLA type on TCRB rearrangement was left unresolved. A moderate but significant shortening of TCRB CDR3 length was observed in type 1 diabetes patients in all four CD4+ subsets.

A single peripheral blood draw of about 116 mL on average was collected from each donor into heparinised tubes. Naive, central memory, regulatory and stem cell-like memory CD4+ T cells were sorted on a BD FACSAria II using a panel including CD45RO, CCR7, CD25, CD127, CD95 and CD27. Every sorted population had a purity above 95%. PBMCs were isolated right away by Lymphoprep density gradient centrifugation and were stained directly, without culture. So that batch effects would be minimized, each experiment stained and sorted samples in pairs, pairing one healthy donor with one patient. This clone has just a few counts. Its target antigen remains unknown. Base qualities are not provided; no much larger clone lies one nucleotide away. All of the isolated RNA was reverse transcribed with the High Capacity cDNA Reverse Transcription Kit, so expressed TCRB transcripts were sequenced. Naive, central memory and regulatory T cell samples underwent deep immunoSEQ sequencing, averaging about 3.57 million total reads per sample. After sorted cells were lysed in RLT buffer, RNA was extracted with DNase-treated RNeasy Micro or Mini kits, with the choice depending on cell number. To prevent cross-contamination, every cell subset was processed on its own, while patient and healthy donor samples were processed together. TCRB sequences were amplified from cDNA with the immunoSEQ multiplex PCR, producing 87-bp fragments spanning the CDR3 region. Sequencing of the amplicons was performed on the Illumina HiSeq platform. For the original study's pipeline: Synthetic template baselines were used to correct PCR bias computationally, reads within Hamming distance 2 were collapsed, and singletons that could not be merged were discarded. Reads were aligned against IMGT to assign V, D and J genes, CDR3 length and insertions or deletions at six rearrangement sites. Within each subset, clonotype counts were normalized to sorted cell number, and only after that were true diversity and Gini coefficients computed with the tcR R package. The overlap coefficient, calculated on TCRB nucleotide sequences, was used to quantify repertoire sharing. Out-of-frame TCRB sequences from naive cells were analyzed to stand in for the pre-selection repertoire. Entries here come from immuneACCESS through TCRdb and include only in-frame sequences with V and J called. Some clones fail to appear in such tables; in the studies checked, an unresolved V gene covers under half of the shortfall, and the cause of the remainder is unknown. That table supplies the V and J calls and clone size; D and trimming were determined from the DNA. This sample has some 240,000 clones in its table, and under 20% of those were observed once. Of the sample, approximately 0.086% is held by the ten largest clones.

Between the V and J ends, shortened by 4 bases and 0 bases respectively, the junction contains 12 bases. Sequences SQVTM (CDR1) and ANQGSEA (CDR2) are obtained from the germline V gene. From cysteine to phenylalanine, the CDR3 is 14 amino acids long. The DNA shown is the 42-base CDR3, in frame from base 1. The source material was naive CD4+ T cells from blood. In the paper's terms, the cell subset or site label means: true naive CD4+ T cells. The TCR sequence derives from a man aged 30-40 years with type 1 diabetes. Here the chain combines TRBV29-1 and TRBJ2-5; no D gene can be assigned with confidence. The CDR3 protein: CSVGFRAHQETQYF. The DNA sequence follows: TGCAGCGTTGGATTCCGGGCTCACCAAGAGACCCAGTACTTC. The full variable domain, with segments outside the CDR3 supplied by the reference TRBV29-1 and TRBJ2-5 proteins, appears as SAVISQKPSRDICQRGTSLTIQCQVDSQVTMMFWYRQQPGQSLTLIATANQGSEATYESGFVIDKFPISRPNLTFSTLTVSNMSPEDSSIYLCSVGFRAHQETQYFGPGTRLLVL.